One TCR beta chain is described in this entry. This sample is part of a study of control samples from healthy donors and cancer patients. Assay used: immunoSEQ multiplex PCR; TCRdb lists only in-frame clones, some missing. The repertoire includes just over 30,000 clones, approximately 94% of them detected once, and approximately 6.6% sits in the top ten. The receptor was derived from a man in his fifties or sixties in good health. What was sequenced was blood.

As DNA, the CDR3 is TGTGCAACGTTGGGGGGGTTTCTGACAGATACGCAGTATTTT. This translates into CATLGGFLTDTQYF. The chain combines TRBV6-5 with TRBJ2-3, with 7 bases matching TRBD2. The CDR3 is made up of 14 amino acids. Germline CDR1 and CDR2: MNHEY and SVGAGI.